Below, 25 T cell receptor beta chains from the same sample are listed, as sequenced in a study of shared clonotypes between healthy human individuals. The method was immunoSEQ multiplex PCR; TCRdb's version includes in-frame clones alone and lacks a portion of them. The table includes 1.5 million to 2.5 million clones, just under 95% detected once. CD45RO-negative, CCR7-selected cells formed the naive CD8 fraction, which excluded terminally differentiated effector memory CD45RA+ cells. What was sequenced was naive CD8+ T cells sorted from blood. The receptors stem from a man aged 18 to 30 in good health.

This chain joins TRBV29-1 and TRBJ2-5; 7 bases align to TRBD1. CDR1 and CDR2 (germline): SQVTM, ANQGSEA. The CDR3 contains 12 residues. Germline trimming cut 7 bases from V and 5 bases from J; bases unmatched to any gene: 7. DNA for the CDR3: TGCAGCGCCGAGGGGGCCCCGGAGACCCAGTACTTC. It codes for CSAEGAPETQYF.

Concerning this clone itself: Being one base from a much bigger clone, this may be a read error. The sample has other DNA sequences that encode this CDR3 too. The gene calls are TRBV10-3 and TRBJ1-1; D is unclear. In germline, CDR1 is ENHRY, CDR2 SYGVKD. The CDR3 is 11 residues long. DNA of the CDR3: TGTGCCATCAGGACGAACACTGAGGCTTTCTTT. Translated: CAIRTNTEAFF.

J is TRBJ2-1 and V is TRBV4-3; D is perhaps TRBD1 (6 bases). V was clipped by 3 bases and J by 4 bases, with 16 bases between them. This CDR3 contains 16 residues. Per the germline V gene, CDR1 is LGHNA and CDR2 is YSLEER. The CDR3 sequence: CASSQGALEGYNEQFF. The CDR3 coding sequence is TGCGCCAGCAGCCAGGGGGCCTTAGAAGGGTACAATGAGCAGTTCTTC.

This chain uses TRBV4-1 with TRBJ1-1, with 11 bases that match TRBD1. The length of the CDR3 is 16 residues. Germline assignment: CDR1 MGHRA and CDR2 YSYEKL. V lost 2 bases, J lost 4 bases, and 6 bases stayed unmatched. This CDR3 reads CASSQFRTGGITEAFF. The DNA of the CDR3 is TGCGCCAGCAGCCAATTTAGGACAGGGGGCATCACTGAAGCTTTCTTT.

The genes are TRBV18 and TRBJ2-1; 10 nucleotides match TRBD2. J lost 6 bases, V lost 2 bases, and 1 base had no gene match. This CDR3 is built from 14 residues. Germline V gene data show CDR1 as KGHSH and CDR2 as LQKENI. The CDR3 coding sequence is TGTGCCAGCTCACCAGGGACTAGCGCCAATGAGCAGTTCTTC. Protein: CASSPGTSANEQFF.

The J gene is TRBJ1-4, the V gene TRBV28; D unclear. The CDR3 consists of 14 residues. Deletions cut 5 bases from V and 7 bases from J, with 14 bases between. CDR1 and CDR2 (germline): MDHEN, SYDVKM. CDR3 residues: CASSLELLGEKLFF. The CDR3 DNA is TGTGCCAGCAGTCTGGAACTCCTAGGTGAAAAACTGTTTTTT.

This sequence joins TRBV27 and TRBJ2-3; 8 bases map to TRBD1. The CDR3 is 18 residues long. V shed 3 bases, J shed 0 bases, and the junction held 11 bases outside the gene matches. Germline V lookup: CDR1 MNHEY, CDR2 SMNVEV (reference sequence). CDR3 loop: CASSLGPGTGPSTDTQYF. CDR3 sequence (DNA): TGTGCCAGCAGTTTGGGGCCCGGGACAGGCCCTAGCACAGATACGCAGTATTTT.

The rearrangement uses TRBV4-1 and TRBJ2-1, with TRBD2 as a possible D gene (5 bases). The germline V gene has CDR1 MGHRA and CDR2 YSYEKL. V lost 1 base and J lost 8, with 15 bases in between. This CDR3 comprises 15 residues. This CDR3 reads CASSQAENGIDEQFF. The CDR3 DNA is TGCGCCAGCAGCCAAGCGGAAAACGGGATCGATGAGCAGTTCTTC.

The chain couples TRBV4-3 to TRBJ2-2, with 8 bases identical to TRBD2. Germline assignment: CDR1 LGHNA and CDR2 YSLEER. The CDR3 runs 18 residues. V trimming: 0 bases; J trimming: 0 bases; junction bases outside the gene matches: 6. CDR3 sequence (DNA): TGCGCCAGCAGCCAAGAACTCCCGGGACTAGCGAACACCGGGGAGCTGTTTTTT. Encoded protein: CASSQELPGLANTGELFF.

A word on this clone: The same CDR3 is also encoded by other DNA sequences in this sample. The genes are TRBV4-1 and TRBJ1-1, with 7 positions matching TRBD1. The CDR3 runs to 14 residues. CDR1 and CDR2 from the germline V gene are MGHRA and YSYEKL. V was pared by 2 bases and J by 3 bases, with 3 bases of the junction left unmatched. CDR3 DNA: TGCGCCAGCAGCCAAAAGGGGGCGGACACTGAAGCTTTCTTT. Translated: CASSQKGADTEAFF.

This chain joins TRBV10-1 and TRBJ2-3; unclear D gene. This CDR3 is 16 amino acids long. Germline CDR1 is WNHNN and CDR2 is SYGVQD (reference sequence). V shed 3 bases and J shed 0 bases, with 13 bases lying between them. Here the CDR3 reads CASSDSTEFSTDTQYF. The CDR3 nucleotides are TGCGCCAGCAGTGATTCAACTGAATTCAGCACAGATACGCAGTATTTT.

This rearrangement joins TRBV10-1 to TRBJ2-7; 7 nucleotides agree with TRBD1. Losses at the gene ends were 3 bases for V and 6 bases for J; bases not matched to a gene: 17. The CDR3 runs to 17 residues. The germline V gene encodes CDR1 WNHNN and CDR2 SYGVQD (reference sequence). The CDR3 reads CASSEEQGNGWPVEQYF. The CDR3, as DNA: TGCGCCAGCAGTGAAGAACAGGGGAACGGTTGGCCCGTCGAGCAGTACTTC.

This clone showed up just once. This chain uses TRBV11-2 with TRBJ1-1, with D possibly TRBD1 on 5 matching bases. V dropped 0 bases and J dropped 0 bases, with 11 bases sitting between them. This CDR3 has 16 residues. Looked up from germline, CDR1 is SGHAT and CDR2 is FQNNGV. Here the CDR3 DNA reads TGTGCCAGCAGCTTAGAGCGGGACGGGATGAACACTGAAGCTTTCTTT. It encodes CASSLERDGMNTEAFF.

This sequence joins TRBV11-2 and TRBJ2-1; 8 bases agree with TRBD1. The V segment lost 3 bases and the J segment 4 bases; nucleotides outside the gene matches: 11. This CDR3 has 17 residues. In germline, CDR1 is SGHAT, CDR2 FQNNGV. CDR3 sequence (DNA): TGTGCCAGCAGCTTGATCGCCTGGGACAGGAGATACAATGAGCAGTTCTTC. It translates to CASSLIAWDRRYNEQFF.

The CDR3 reads CATSRDGDRVFYEQYF. The CDR3 DNA reads TGTGCCACCAGCAGAGATGGTGACAGGGTTTTCTACGAGCAGTACTTC. The chain employs TRBV15 and TRBJ2-7, with TRBD1 identical over 7 bases. Trimming took 0 bases from V and 3 from J; bases not matched to a gene: 8. This CDR3 is built from 16 residues. Germline values: CDR1 LNHNV, CDR2 YYDKDF (reference sequence).

The V gene is TRBV5-1, the J gene TRBJ2-3; D remains unclear. Trimming left V 4 bases short and J 4 bases short, with 22 bases between. Per the germline V gene, CDR1 is SGHRS and CDR2 is YFSETQ. The CDR3 runs 17 residues. CDR3: CASSPTQTSLAADTQYF. The CDR3 DNA reads TGCGCCAGCAGCCCTACTCAGACATCTTTGGCAGCAGATACGCAGTATTTT.

The chain has TRBV6-1 and TRBJ2-3; 11 bases line up with TRBD2. CDR3 size: 16 residues. Germline V lookup: CDR1 MNHNS, CDR2 SASEGT. V was clipped by 1 base and J by 4 bases; unmatched bases: 4. The CDR3 is CASSEVNSGGADTQYF. In DNA, the CDR3 is TGTGCCAGCAGTGAAGTCAATAGCGGGGGGGCAGATACGCAGTATTTT.

The chain recombines TRBV7-9 with TRBJ1-5, with a weak D call TRBD1 (5 bases). Germline lookup yields CDR1 SEHNR and CDR2 FQNEAQ (reference sequence). The CDR3 consists of 14 residues. With 5 bases removed from V and 5 bases from J, the gap between germline ends came to 13 bases. For the CDR3, the DNA is TGTGCCAGCAGCCACCCGACAGACGATCAGCCCCAGCATTTT. As protein: CASSHPTDDQPQHF.

The chain is built from TRBV6-5 and TRBJ2-5; 7 bases match TRBD1. J gave up 6 bases and V 2 bases, and 3 bases lay outside the gene matches. CDR1 MNHEY and CDR2 SVGAGI come from the germline V gene. The CDR3 is 13 residues long. The CDR3 is CASSYEGAKTQYF. CDR3 DNA sequence: TGTGCCAGCAGTTACGAGGGGGCAAAGACCCAGTACTTC.

The genes are TRBV7-2 and TRBJ2-1; 8 positions agree with TRBD1. Germline V lookup: CDR1 SGHTA, CDR2 FQGNSA. Unmatched junction bases numbered 3, after V lost 5 bases and J lost 0 bases. CDR3 length equals 15 residues. The CDR3 here is CASSVTGDSYNEQFF. For the CDR3, the DNA is TGTGCCAGCAGCGTGACAGGGGACTCCTACAATGAGCAGTTCTTC. Complete variable domain (other parts from reference TRBV7-2 and TRBJ2-1): GAGVSQSPSNKVTEKGKDVELRCDPISGHTALYWYRQSLGQGLEFLIYFQGNSAPDKSGLPSDRFSAERTGGSVSTLTIQRTQQEDSAVYLCASSVTGDSYNEQFFGPGTRLTVL.

The rearrangement uses TRBV5-6 and TRBJ2-7; perhaps D is TRBD1 or TRBD2 (6 bases each). CDR1 is SGHDT, CDR2 YYEEEE, per germline. The CDR3 has 15 amino acids. V gave up 7 bases and J gave up 5 bases, with 22 bases separating them. The CDR3 is CASHGGGEVGHEQYF. CDR3 nucleotides: TGTGCCAGCCATGGGGGCGGGGAAGTGGGCCACGAGCAGTACTTC.

The gene calls are TRBV19 and TRBJ2-2, with 12 bases lining up with TRBD1. The germline gives CDR1 LNHDA, CDR2 SQIVND (reference sequence). The CDR3 loop spans 15 amino acids. The V gene end was trimmed by 6 bases and the J gene end by 6 bases; junction bases not matched to a gene: 5. In nucleotides, the CDR3 is TGTGCCAGTAGCCCGGGACAGGGGGCATCCGGGGAGCTGTTTTTT. The encoded protein is CASSPGQGASGELFF.

V gene TRBV7-9 combines with J gene TRBJ1-1, with D tentatively TRBD1 (5 bases). Trimming shortened V by 5 bases and J by 10 bases, and 20 bases separated the two germline ends. The CDR3 runs 14 residues. Germline V lookup: CDR1 SEHNR, CDR2 FQNEAQ (reference sequence). The CDR3 here is CASSPTYEQGRAFF. DNA of the CDR3: TGTGCCAGCAGCCCGACGTACGAGCAGGGAAGAGCTTTCTTT.

CDR3 residues: CATSEGQGAPDTQYF. CDR3 sequence (DNA): TGTGCCACTTCGGAAGGACAGGGGGCCCCAGATACGCAGTATTTT. V and J are TRBV7-9 and TRBJ2-3; 11 bases are shared with TRBD1. V was pared by 10 bases and J by 4 bases, with 10 bases of the junction left unmatched. Germline V lookup: CDR1 SEHNR, CDR2 FQNEAQ (reference sequence). The CDR3 extends over 15 amino acids.

The rearrangement links TRBV28 to TRBJ1-1; no clear D. Trimming took off 8 bases at V and 3 bases at J, with 16 bases between the two ends. Looked up from germline, CDR1 is MDHEN and CDR2 is SYDVKM. The CDR3 contains 14 residues. CDR3 coding DNA: TGTGCCAGCGTGGCGAGAACGTGGGACACTGAAGCTTTCTTT. Translated, it gives CASVARTWDTEAFF.